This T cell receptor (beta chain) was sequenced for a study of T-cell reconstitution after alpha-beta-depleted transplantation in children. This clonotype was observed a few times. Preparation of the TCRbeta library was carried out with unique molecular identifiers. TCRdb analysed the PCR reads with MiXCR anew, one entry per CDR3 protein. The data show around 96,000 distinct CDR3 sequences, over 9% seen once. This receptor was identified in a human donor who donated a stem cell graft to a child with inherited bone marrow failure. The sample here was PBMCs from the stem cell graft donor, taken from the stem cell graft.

This CDR3 reads CASSFTGAGGLNGELFF. CDR3 sequence (DNA): TGTGCCAGCAGTTTTACGGGAGCGGGGGGGCTGAACGGGGAGCTGTTTTTT. The chain links TRBV6-5 to TRBJ2-2; 10 nucleotides match TRBD2. The germline V gene encodes CDR1 MNHEY and CDR2 SVGAGI. The CDR3 has 17 amino acids. V was clipped by 4 bases and J by 7 bases; unmatched bases: 12.